These 23 T cell receptor beta chains originate from one sample sequenced in a study of blood T cell repertoires in COVID-19 (dated by TCRdb to about 2020). The library came from the immunoSEQ multiplex PCR assay. Held by TCRdb, this immuneACCESS table contains in-frame sequences only and omits some clones. Under half of the omission traces to an unresolved V gene where checked; the cause of the rest is unknown. The sample contains about 210,000 clones, 81% of them found a single time. The ten most abundant clones make up 8% to 9.5% of the sample. The sample comprised PBMCs or T cells enriched from blood (not recorded which). The source of these receptors is a woman in her fifties or sixties with acute COVID-19.

A single count supports this clone. This chain uses TRBV28 with TRBJ1-2; D perhaps matches TRBD1 (5 bases). The germline V and J ends were trimmed by 2 bases and 4 bases, with 11 bases remaining between them. The CDR3 covers 14 residues. Per germline, CDR1 MDHEN and CDR2 SYDVKM. DNA of the CDR3: TGTGCCAGCAGTTTACTCAGCAGGGTCTATGGCTACACCTTC. This sequence encodes CASSLLSRVYGYTF.

As DNA, the CDR3 is TGTGCCAGCAGCCGCTCAGGGTCTCAGCCCCAGCATTTT. Translating it yields CASSRSGSQPQHF. The chain is built from TRBV3-1 (or the pseudogene TRBV3-2) and TRBJ1-5; TRBD1 is a possible D gene (5 bases). Trimming removed 4 bases at V and 6 bases at J, with 10 bases between. Looked up from germline, CDR1 is LGHDT and CDR2 is YNNKEL (reference sequence). This CDR3 comprises 13 residues.

The table lists this clone with a few counts. The rearrangement uses TRBV19 and TRBJ1-1; D unclear. The CDR3 has 14 residues. Germline CDR1 and CDR2: LNHDA and SQIVND (reference sequence). Deletions cut 2 bases from V and 2 bases from J, with 9 bases between. CDR3 region: CASSISAGNTEAFF. The CDR3 DNA reads TGTGCCAGTAGTATATCCGCGGGAAACACTGAAGCTTTCTTT.

This clone showed up just a few times. V is TRBV30 and J is TRBJ2-7; 10 bases match TRBD2. Trimming took 2 bases from V and 0 from J; bases not matched to a gene: 4. Germline assignment: CDR1 GTSNPN and CDR2 SVGIG (reference sequence). CDR3 length equals 15 residues. The CDR3 DNA sequence: TGTGCCTGGAGTCTAGCGGGAGTCCTCTCCTACGAGCAGTACTTC. It encodes CAWSLAGVLSYEQYF.

The genes are TRBV9 and TRBJ1-4, with TRBD1 identical over 11 bases. Trimming at V came to 4 bases and at J to 8 bases, leaving 7 bases not matched to a gene. The CDR3 contains 15 residues. Per the germline V gene, CDR1 is SGDLS and CDR2 is YYNGEE. The CDR3 DNA is TGTGCCAGCAGCCCCCGGACAGGGGGCTGGGAAAAACTGTTTTTT. It yields the protein CASSPRTGGWEKLFF.

This chain connects TRBV18 to TRBJ1-3; the D is unclear. Germline V lookup: CDR1 KGHSH, CDR2 LQKENI. V was shortened by 2 bases and J by 0 bases, with 8 bases between the two germline ends. The length of the CDR3 is 15 residues. The CDR3 DNA is TGTGCCAGCTCACCATTCGAGCTCTCTGGAAACACCATATATTTT. It yields the protein CASSPFELSGNTIYF.

This chain links TRBV20-1 with TRBJ2-4; D unclear. CDR3 length: 11 residues. Deletions cut 1 base from V and 15 bases from J, with 13 bases between. Germline CDR1 and CDR2: DFQATT and SNEGSKA (reference sequence). This CDR3 reads CSARVGPEGYF. The CDR3 DNA follows: TGCAGTGCTAGAGTGGGCCCGGAAGGGTACTTC.

The chain links TRBV29-1 to TRBJ2-1, with TRBD2 matching over 8 bases. Germline V gene sequence: CDR1 SQVTM, CDR2 ANQGSEA. V lost 6 bases, J lost 6 bases, and 13 bases stayed unmatched. The CDR3 loop spans 15 amino acids. The CDR3 nucleotides are TGCAGCGTCGCCGGCCTTAAAGGACTAGCCAATGAGCAGTTCTTC. Its translation is CSVAGLKGLANEQFF.

This rearrangement joins TRBV9 to TRBJ1-2; 7 bases are a match to TRBD1. CDR3 length: 17 amino acids. With 0 bases clipped from V and 4 bases from J, the junction kept 12 bases outside the gene matches. CDR1 is SGDLS and CDR2 is YYNGEE in the germline V gene. CDR3 amino acids: CASSVAGFVEGAYGYTF. Here the CDR3 DNA reads TGTGCCAGCAGCGTAGCTGGGTTCGTGGAGGGGGCCTATGGCTACACCTTC.

The V and J genes are TRBV7-6 and TRBJ2-3, with a possible D match to TRBD2 (7 bases). This CDR3 has 16 residues. Trimming stripped 0 bases from V and 1 base from J, with 11 bases between. Germline-derived CDR1 and CDR2 are SGHVS and FNYEAQ. The CDR3 sequence: CASSLALGGGTDTQYF. For the CDR3, the DNA is TGTGCCAGCAGCTTAGCCCTAGGGGGGGGCACAGATACGCAGTATTTT.

This clone has just one count. The chain recombines TRBV30 with TRBJ2-1, with D tentatively TRBD1 (5 bases). Trimming left V 1 base short and J 4 bases short, with 8 bases between. Germline V gene sequence: CDR1 GTSNPN, CDR2 SVGIG (reference sequence). This CDR3 is built from 13 residues. CDR3 sequence (DNA): TGTGCCTGGAGTGGACAGTTTTACAATGAGCAGTTCTTC. As protein: CAWSGQFYNEQFF. The full variable domain, rest sourced from reference TRBV30 and TRBJ2-1, is SQTIHQWPATLVQPVGSPLSLECTVEGTSNPNLYWYRQAAGRGLQLLFYSVGIGQISSEVPQNLSASRPQDRQFILSSKKLLLSDSGFYLCAWSGQFYNEQFFGPGTRLTVL.

This clone came up a few times. The rearrangement links TRBV28 to TRBJ1-2, with TRBD1 identical over 8 bases. Germline lookup yields CDR1 MDHEN and CDR2 SYDVKM. The CDR3 has 12 amino acids. V was pared by 5 bases and J by 8 bases, with 4 bases of the junction left unmatched. The CDR3 bases are TGTGCCAGCAGTACCAGGGGGCTGGGCTACACCTTC. Its protein product is CASSTRGLGYTF.

V gene TRBV27 combines with J gene TRBJ2-5; possible D gene TRBD2, 5 bases. Germline V gives CDR1 MNHEY, CDR2 SMNVEV (reference sequence). CDR3 length: 16 amino acids. Trimming took off 6 bases at V and 3 bases at J, with 20 bases between the two ends. The CDR3 region has the DNA TGTGCCAGCAGCAAAAACGGAGGAGGTCGAGAAGAGACCCAGTACTTC. Encoded protein: CASSKNGGGREETQYF.

This clone was detected once. The chain joins TRBV6-5 to TRBJ1-1, with D possibly matching TRBD1 (5 bases). Germline V gives CDR1 MNHEY, CDR2 SVGAGI. The CDR3 runs 15 residues. Deletions cut 2 bases from V and 5 bases from J, with 15 bases between. Here the CDR3 DNA reads TGTGCCAGCAGTTACAGGGCTCCGCGGGGGACTGAAGCTTTCTTT. Translating gives CASSYRAPRGTEAFF.

This chain joins TRBV19 and TRBJ1-5; 7 positions match TRBD1. CDR3 length: 16 amino acids. Trimming cost V 5 bases and J 0 bases; bases outside gene matches: 7. Germline V gives CDR1 LNHDA, CDR2 SQIVND (reference sequence). The CDR3 spells CASSPWTGYSNQPQHF. The CDR3, as DNA: TGTGCCAGTAGTCCCTGGACAGGCTATAGCAATCAGCCCCAGCATTTT.

The chain combines TRBV7-2 with TRBJ2-1; 7 bases are shared with TRBD2. Trimming cost V 1 base and J 7 bases; bases outside gene matches: 10. CDR3 length equals 16 residues. Germline V gives CDR1 SGHTA, CDR2 FQGNSA. This CDR3 reads CASSLVGAGVGNEQFF. The CDR3 DNA sequence: TGTGCCAGCAGCTTAGTGGGTGCGGGAGTGGGGAATGAGCAGTTCTTC.

The V call is TRBV11-1, the J call TRBJ2-7; no reliable D call. V dropped 3 bases and J dropped 0 bases, with 9 bases sitting between them. This CDR3 region has 14 residues. Per the germline V gene, CDR1 is SGHAT and CDR2 is FQDESV (reference sequence). In DNA form, the CDR3 reads TGTGCCAGCAGCTTGCTAATCGGCTCCTACGAGCAGTACTTC. Translated: CASSLLIGSYEQYF.

The chain carries TRBV6-5 and TRBJ1-6, with 9 positions matching TRBD1. The CDR3 is 14 residues long. Germline V gene sequence: CDR1 MNHEY, CDR2 SVGAGI. The V gene end was trimmed by 6 bases and the J gene end by 10 bases; junction bases not matched to a gene: 7. The CDR3: CASSLGQGSSPLHF. The CDR3 coding sequence is TGTGCCAGCAGCTTGGGACAGGGTAGCTCACCCCTCCACTTT.

CDR3 region: CASSDQGIAEAFF. CDR3 DNA sequence: TGTGCTAGTTCTGACCAGGGGATCGCTGAAGCTTTCTTT. V and J are TRBV12-5 and TRBJ1-1; TRBD1 might be the D (6 bases). Germline V lookup: CDR1 LGHNT, CDR2 FRNRAP. V lost 8 bases to trimming and J lost 6 bases, with 16 bases between them. There are 13 residues in the CDR3.

The J gene is TRBJ1-6, the V gene TRBV3-1 (or the pseudogene TRBV3-2); a possible D gene is TRBD1 (5 bases). With 4 bases removed from V and 8 bases from J, the gap between germline ends came to 9 bases. The CDR3 is 13 amino acids. Germline assignment: CDR1 LGHDT and CDR2 YNNKEL (reference sequence). CDR3 DNA: TGTGCCAGCAGCCGACAGCCGGATTCACCCCTCCACTTT. Translated: CASSRQPDSPLHF.

Notes on this clone: Different DNA sequences within this sample yield the same CDR3. V gene TRBV5-1 combines with J gene TRBJ1-1; D remains unclear. Germline values: CDR1 SGHRS, CDR2 YFSETQ. The CDR3 spans 13 residues. V was cut by 2 bases and J by 0 bases, with 5 bases left in between. This CDR3 reads CASSLALNTEAFF. CDR3 coding DNA: TGCGCCAGCAGCTTAGCATTGAACACTGAAGCTTTCTTT.

This chain connects TRBV12-5 to TRBJ2-1; 12 bases align to TRBD1. CDR1 LGHNT and CDR2 FRNRAP come from the germline V gene. The CDR3 is made up of 16 amino acids. The ends lost 2 bases at V and 10 bases at J; junction bases unmatched: 9. In DNA form, the CDR3 reads TGTGCTAGTGGTTTGACGGACCGGGACAGGGGGCCGGAGCAGTTCTTC. It codes for CASGLTDRDRGPEQFF.

The chain has TRBV30 and TRBJ1-2; TRBD1 is a possible D gene (6 bases). Germline V gene lookup returns CDR1 GTSNPN and CDR2 SVGIG (reference sequence). The CDR3 length is 17 residues. V was trimmed by 1 base and J by 4 bases, leaving 22 bases between them. CDR3 bases: TGTGCCTGGAGTGCCCAGGGGTCCAGGGACCTAGGCTATGGCTACACCTTC. This sequence encodes CAWSAQGSRDLGYGYTF.